The next 24 T cell receptor beta chains were all read from a single sample in a study of blood T cell repertoires in COVID-19. Method: immunoSEQ multiplex PCR; TCRdb's copy keeps in-frame clones and lacks some. The sample shows 90,000 or so clones, less than 90% of them seen only once. The sequencing input was peripheral blood. All receptors come from a man aged 55 to 70 with acute or convalescent COVID-19.

The chain recombines TRBV5-1 with TRBJ1-3, with D unresolved. Between the trimmed V and J ends, which lost 0 bases and 3 bases, there was a span of 10 bases. This CDR3 is 15 amino acids long. The V gene's germline CDR1 is SGHRS and CDR2 YFSETQ. For the CDR3, the DNA is TGCGCCAGCAGCTTGGAAGGCGGGGATGGAAACACCATATATTTT. It specifies CASSLEGGDGNTIYF.

The chain is built from TRBV5-4 and TRBJ2-3, with D perhaps matching TRBD2 (5 bases). This CDR3 region has 13 residues. V was cut by 4 bases and J by 5 bases, with 11 bases left in between. Germline values: CDR1 SGHNT, CDR2 YYREEE (reference sequence). CDR3: CASSVAGGDTQYF. The CDR3 DNA sequence: TGTGCCAGCAGCGTCGCGGGCGGAGATACGCAGTATTTT.

This chain joins TRBV14 and TRBJ2-1, with D perhaps matching TRBD2 (6 bases). Germline assignment: CDR1 SGHDN and CDR2 FVKESK. Trimming took off 1 base at V and 6 bases at J, with 16 bases between the two ends. The CDR3 is 16 residues long. CDR3 loop: CASSQGRSSGLNEQFF. The CDR3 bases are TGTGCCAGCAGCCAAGGTCGCTCCAGCGGGCTCAATGAGCAGTTCTTC.

The rearrangement joins TRBV4-3 to TRBJ2-1; TRBD1 matches 9 bases. Germline V lookup: CDR1 LGHNA, CDR2 YSLEER. The CDR3 extends over 17 amino acids. Trimming removed 4 bases from V and 0 bases from J; junction bases left unmatched: 7. In DNA, the CDR3 is TGCGCCAGCAGCCGCGATGGGACAGGGAGCTCCTACAATGAGCAGTTCTTC. It translates to CASSRDGTGSSYNEQFF.

V and J are TRBV7-2 and TRBJ2-5; D perhaps matches TRBD2 (5 bases). There are 14 residues in the CDR3. V lost 4 bases and J lost 3, with 12 bases in between. The germline gives CDR1 SGHTA, CDR2 FQGNSA. CDR3 nucleotide sequence: TGTGCCAGCAGCTCCTGGACTGGGGAAGAGACCCAGTACTTC. Translation: CASSSWTGEETQYF.

CDR3 in amino acids: CASSFDPTGDGYTF. CDR3 sequence (DNA): TGCGCCAGCAGCTTCGATCCTACAGGGGATGGCTACACCTTC. This chain connects TRBV5-1 to TRBJ1-2; 7 bases match TRBD1. The germline V gene encodes CDR1 SGHRS and CDR2 YFSETQ. J gave up 6 bases and V 2 bases, and 7 bases lay outside the gene matches. The CDR3 length is 14 residues.

The rearrangement links TRBV19 to TRBJ2-7, with D possibly matching TRBD2 (5 bases). The V gene lost 7 bases and the J gene lost 5 bases, with 18 bases spanning the gap. Germline V gene data show CDR1 as LNHDA and CDR2 as SQIVND (reference sequence). This CDR3 has 14 residues. The CDR3 DNA reads TGTGCCAGTACGGGGTCAGGAGTTCCGGACGAGCAGTACTTC. Amino acid sequence: CASTGSGVPDEQYF.

The CDR3 nucleotides are TGTGCCAGCAGCGTAGCTAGCGGGAGGGCCTTTAATGAGCAGTTCTTC. This encodes CASSVASGRAFNEQFF. The chain joins TRBV9 to TRBJ2-1; TRBD2 agrees at 12 bases. The ends lost 0 bases at V and 7 bases at J; junction bases unmatched: 5. The germline V gene has CDR1 SGDLS and CDR2 YYNGEE. CDR3 length equals 16 residues.

The chain uses TRBV7-9 and TRBJ1-6; D call uncertain. CDR3 size: 16 residues. The V end lost 5 bases, the J end lost 2 bases, and 13 bases lay between the germline ends. Germline loops: CDR1 SEHNR, CDR2 FQNEAQ (reference sequence). CDR3 DNA sequence: TGTGCCAGCAGCCCAAGGAGGGTAGCCTATAATTCACCCCTCCACTTT. It codes for CASSPRRVAYNSPLHF. Supplemented by reference TRBV7-9 and TRBJ1-6, the full variable domain reads DTGVSQNPRHKITKRGQNVTFRCDPISEHNRLYWYRQTLGQGPEFLTYFQNEAQLEKSRLLSDRFSAERPKGSFSTLEIQRTEQGDSAMYLCASSPRRVAYNSPLHFGNGTRLTVT.

The chain links TRBV19 to TRBJ1-6, with D possibly matching TRBD1 (5 bases). CDR3 length: 13 amino acids. Germline values: CDR1 LNHDA, CDR2 SQIVND (reference sequence). V was shortened by 4 bases and J by 10 bases, with 11 bases between the two germline ends. The CDR3 region is CASSKGVWSPLHF. The CDR3 DNA is TGTGCCAGTAGTAAAGGGGTTTGGTCACCCCTCCACTTT.

The CDR3: CASSFQQGRPNEQFF. The CDR3 bases are TGTGCCAGCAGTTTCCAACAGGGGAGGCCCAATGAGCAGTTCTTC. V is TRBV27 and J is TRBJ2-1; tentative D call: TRBD1 (7 bases). CDR3 length equals 15 residues. Germline V gene data show CDR1 as MNHEY and CDR2 as SMNVEV (reference sequence). V lost 3 bases to trimming and J lost 6 bases, with 15 bases between them.

The chain couples TRBV2 to TRBJ1-3; possible D gene TRBD1, 6 bases. From germline, CDR1 is SNHLY and CDR2 FYNNEI. The CDR3 consists of 17 residues. V was cut by 1 base and J by 0 bases, with 13 bases left in between. The CDR3 coding sequence is TGTGCCAGCAGTGAAGATTGGGGGCCTAGCTCTGGAAACACCATATATTTT. It encodes CASSEDWGPSSGNTIYF. Combining the CDR3 with reference TRBV2 and TRBJ1-3 gives the whole variable domain EPEVTQTPSHQVTQMGQEVILRCVPISNHLYFYWYRQILGQKVEFLVSFYNNEISEKSEIFDDQFSVERPDGSNFTLKIRSTKLEDSAMYFCASSEDWGPSSGNTIYFGEGSWLTVV.

V gene TRBV3-1 (or the pseudogene TRBV3-2) combines with J gene TRBJ2-5; maybe TRBD2 (7 bases). The germline V gene has CDR1 LGHDT and CDR2 YNNKEL (reference sequence). The V and J ends lost 5 bases and 7 bases respectively, with 17 bases between them. The CDR3 spans 14 residues. The CDR3: CASSGGAGLRTQYF. The CDR3 DNA follows: TGTGCCAGCAGCGGGGGGGCTGGCCTCCGGACCCAGTACTTC.

The rearrangement joins TRBV7-3 to TRBJ2-3; a possible D gene is TRBD2 (6 bases). The V and J ends lost 3 bases and 0 bases respectively, with 7 bases between them. The CDR3 length is 14 residues. Per germline, CDR1 SGHTA and CDR2 FQGTGA. CDR3 DNA: TGTGCCAGCAGCTTGGCGGGGAGCACAGATACGCAGTATTTT. It yields the protein CASSLAGSTDTQYF.

This clone was seen more than once but under ten times. The chain has TRBV5-5 and TRBJ1-3, with unresolved D. The CDR3 has 16 amino acids. Germline V gene lookup returns CDR1 SGHKS and CDR2 YYEKEE (reference sequence). Trimming shortened V by 1 base and J by 0 bases, and 11 bases separated the two germline ends. For the CDR3, the DNA is TGTGCCAGCAGCTTGACGAGGGCGAGCTCTGGAAACACCATATATTTT. Its protein is CASSLTRASSGNTIYF.

V and J are TRBV10-3 and TRBJ2-3, with 9 bases that match TRBD2. Germline assignment: CDR1 ENHRY and CDR2 SYGVKD. V was pared by 10 bases and J by 2 bases, with 10 bases of the junction left unmatched. This CDR3 is built from 15 residues. CDR3 coding DNA: TGTGCCACGAGGGATAGCGGGGGATACACAGATACGCAGTATTTT. This encodes CATRDSGGYTDTQYF.

Here the CDR3 DNA reads TGTGCCAGCAGCCAGTCCGGGGGGCCCCAAGAGACCCAGTACTTC. Protein product: CASSQSGGPQETQYF. The chain couples TRBV4-2 to TRBJ2-5; D perhaps matches TRBD2 (7 bases). Trimming pared 3 bases from V and 1 base from J, leaving 12 bases between. This CDR3 contains 15 residues. The V gene's germline CDR1 is LGHNA and CDR2 YNFKEQ.

The genes are TRBV6-5 and TRBJ2-5, with a weak D call TRBD2 (6 bases). V was shortened by 6 bases and J by 4 bases, with 6 bases between the two germline ends. Per germline, CDR1 MNHEY and CDR2 SVGAGI. This CDR3 contains 11 residues. Here the CDR3 DNA reads TGTGCCAGCAGCGGGGGAGAGACCCAGTACTTC. Its translation: CASSGGETQYF.

The rearrangement links TRBV2 to TRBJ2-7; TRBD2 aligns across 9 bases. The V segment lost 5 bases and the J segment 1 base; nucleotides outside the gene matches: 9. The V gene's germline CDR1 is SNHLY and CDR2 FYNNEI. The CDR3 spans 16 residues. The CDR3 protein is CASSRQLAGLSYEQYF. The CDR3 DNA reads TGTGCCAGCAGTCGCCAGCTAGCGGGGCTATCCTACGAGCAGTACTTC.

CDR3: CASSLTNGREGARRKSPLHF. CDR3 nucleotide sequence: TGTGCCAGCAGTTTAACCAACGGAAGAGAGGGGGCCCGGCGAAAATCACCCCTCCACTTT. The chain carries TRBV27 and TRBJ1-6; the match to TRBD1 covers 7 bases. The germline V gene encodes CDR1 MNHEY and CDR2 SMNVEV (reference sequence). The CDR3 spans 20 residues. Losses at the gene ends were 2 bases for V and 10 bases for J; bases not matched to a gene: 23.

This clone was observed once. This rearrangement joins TRBV5-1 to TRBJ1-5; 12 bases align to TRBD1. CDR1 and CDR2 (germline): SGHRS, YFSETQ. V gave up 4 bases and J gave up 5 bases; unmatched junction bases: 4. This CDR3 has 15 residues. CDR3 amino acids: CASSPGQGADQPQHF. The CDR3 bases are TGCGCCAGCAGCCCGGGACAGGGGGCCGATCAGCCCCAGCATTTT. Looking up the rest from reference TRBV5-1 and TRBJ1-5 gives the full variable domain: KAGVTQTPRYLIKTRGQQVTLSCSPISGHRSVSWYQQTPGQGLQFLFEYFSETQRNKGNFPGRFSGRQFSNSRSEMNVSTLELGDSALYLCASSPGQGADQPQHFGDGTRLSIL.

The rearrangement joins TRBV2 to TRBJ2-1; D gene uncertain. This CDR3 has 13 amino acids. Trimming removed 8 bases from V and 7 bases from J, with 15 bases in between. Germline V gene sequence: CDR1 SNHLY, CDR2 FYNNEI. The chain's CDR3 is CASSTLRSNEQFF. The DNA of the CDR3 is TGTGCCAGCTCGACCCTGAGGAGTAATGAGCAGTTCTTC. The complete variable domain, with remaining parts taken from reference TRBV2 and TRBJ2-1, reads EPEVTQTPSHQVTQMGQEVILRCVPISNHLYFYWYRQILGQKVEFLVSFYNNEISEKSEIFDDQFSVERPDGSNFTLKIRSTKLEDSAMYFCASSTLRSNEQFFGPGTRLTVL.

The rearrangement uses TRBV3-1 (or the pseudogene TRBV3-2) and TRBJ2-5, with D unresolved. This CDR3 has 15 amino acids. Germline V gene lookup returns CDR1 LGHDT and CDR2 YNNKEL (reference sequence). Trimming pared 4 bases from V and 2 bases from J, leaving 14 bases between. Written as DNA, the CDR3 is TGTGCCAGCAGCCCTTATGTTACAATTCAAGAGACCCAGTACTTC. Translated: CASSPYVTIQETQYF.

The V call is TRBV4-3, the J call TRBJ1-6, with a weak D call TRBD1 (5 bases). V shed 0 bases and J shed 7 bases, with 16 bases lying between them. The CDR3 sequence is 17 residues long. Germline-derived CDR1 and CDR2 are LGHNA and YSLEER. The CDR3 spells CASSQDVPGGGNSPLHF. The CDR3 DNA reads TGCGCCAGCAGCCAAGACGTTCCGGGGGGAGGCAATTCACCCCTCCACTTT.